This T cell receptor beta chain is drawn from a study of T cell responses to AZD1222 COVID-19 vaccine. Findings and limits, study-wide: An increase in Spike-specific TCR breadth and depth was observed after two AZD1222 doses. Repertoire sampling occurred only after the peak T cell response. White British donors predominated, females outnumbered males, and clonal diversity was possibly underestimated.

Data came from immunoSEQ multiplex PCR; TCRdb stores just in-frame clones and leaves some out. The sample has some 74,000 clones; roughly 87% are singletons. With respect to this clone: Its antigen is not identified.

Trimming removed 7 bases at V and 8 bases at J, with 20 bases between. Germline loops: CDR1 SQVTM, CDR2 ANQGSEA. CDR3 size: 13 residues. The clonotype was recovered from an adult who received the AZD1222 COVID-19 vaccine. The sequences come from peripheral blood, collected 28 days after the second AZD1222 dose. The chain employs TRBV29-1 and TRBJ1-2, with D unclear. The CDR3 protein is CSAYIGGEEGYTF. The CDR3 coding sequence is TGCAGCGCCTATATTGGAGGTGAGGAGGGCTACACCTTC.